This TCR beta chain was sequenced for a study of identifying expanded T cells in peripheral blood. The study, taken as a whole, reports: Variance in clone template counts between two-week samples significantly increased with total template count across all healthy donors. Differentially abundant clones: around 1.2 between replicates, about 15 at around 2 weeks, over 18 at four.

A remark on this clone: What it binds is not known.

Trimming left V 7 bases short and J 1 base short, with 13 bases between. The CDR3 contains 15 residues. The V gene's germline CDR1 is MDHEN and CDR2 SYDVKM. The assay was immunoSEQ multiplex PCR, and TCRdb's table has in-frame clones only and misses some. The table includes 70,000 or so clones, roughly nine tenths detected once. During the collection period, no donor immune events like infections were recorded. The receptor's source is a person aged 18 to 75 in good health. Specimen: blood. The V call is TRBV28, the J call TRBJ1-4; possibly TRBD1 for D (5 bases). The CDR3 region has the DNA TGTGCCAGCATCCAACGTAGGGGAACTAATGAAAAACTGTTTTTT. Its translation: CASIQRRGTNEKLFF.